Given below is one T cell receptor (beta chain) in context. The antigen remains unidentified. Target depth was 1 in 200,000 to 1 in 1 million T cells, about 10x per clonotype. The repertoire was sequenced with immunoSEQ multiplex PCR; TCRdb's copy has only in-frame clones and lacks some. The sample yields approximately 300,000 clones, roughly 85% seen once. This specimen comes from a study of cytotoxic CD8 clonotypes in ibrutinib-treated CLL. Study context: On average, more than 80,000 productive rearrangements and 255,043 productive templates per sample. Study-level findings and limits: Baseline clonality exceeded age-matched healthy donors and tracked circulating CD8+ T-cell counts.

CDR1 SGHDN and CDR2 FVKESK come from the germline V gene. The ends were cut back, 6 bases at V and 0 bases at J, with 12 bases in the middle. This CDR3 is built from 14 residues. The gene calls are TRBV14 and TRBJ2-7; D is perhaps TRBD2 (6 bases). The TCR was taken from a human donor with chronic lymphocytic leukemia. The sample here was PBMCs, taken before ibrutinib treatment. CDR3 residues: CASSSGRSSYEQYF. Here the CDR3 DNA reads TGTGCCAGCAGTTCCGGGAGAAGCTCCTACGAGCAGTACTTC. Filled out from reference TRBV14 and TRBJ2-7, the complete variable domain reads EAGVTQFPSHSVIEKGQTVTLRCDPISGHDNLYWYRRVMGKEIKFLLHFVKESKQDESGMPNNRFLAERTGGTYSTLKVQPAELEDSGVYFCASSSGRSSYEQYFGPGTRLTVT.